The T cell receptor (beta chain) described here comes from a study of blood T cell repertoires in COVID-19. Study-wide background: Donors in the United States, Italy and Spain gave samples during acute or convalescent COVID-19. The cDNA or gDNA used as material had been derived from T cells, B-cell-depleted T cells, or PBMCs.

The repertoire was sequenced with immunoSEQ multiplex PCR; TCRdb's copy has only in-frame clones and lacks some. The data show about 68,000 clones, with around 93% seen just once and about 5% held by the top ten. With 0 bases removed from V and 6 bases from J, the gap between germline ends came to 15 bases. The CDR3 runs to 16 residues. Germline values: CDR1 SNHLY, CDR2 FYNNEI. The sequencing input was peripheral blood. The origin of this receptor is a woman aged 55-75 years with active COVID-19. The V and J genes are TRBV2 and TRBJ2-1; possible D gene TRBD2, 5 bases. CDR3 sequence reads: CASSEAPLGSPNEQFF. In DNA form, the CDR3 reads TGTGCCAGCAGTGAAGCACCCCTGGGGAGCCCCAATGAGCAGTTCTTC. The full variable domain, its missing parts supplied by reference TRBV2 and TRBJ2-1, is EPEVTQTPSHQVTQMGQEVILRCVPISNHLYFYWYRQILGQKVEFLVSFYNNEISEKSEIFDDQFSVERPDGSNFTLKIRSTKLEDSAMYFCASSEAPLGSPNEQFFGPGTRLTVL.